Shown below are 7 T cell receptor beta chains from a single sample sequenced in a study of T cell responses to AZD1222 COVID-19 vaccine. Measured with immunoSEQ multiplex PCR; TCRdb has only the in-frame clones, and not every one. The sample has some 180,000 clones; over 85% are singletons. Material: peripheral blood, obtained 28 days after the second dose of the MenACWY control vaccine. The receptors stem from an adult who received the MenACWY meningococcal vaccine as a control.

The chain combines TRBV28 with TRBJ2-1, with D possibly being TRBD1 (6 bases). V dropped 4 bases and J dropped 4 bases, with 11 bases sitting between them. Germline values: CDR1 MDHEN, CDR2 SYDVKM. This CDR3 has 14 residues. The CDR3 coding sequence is TGTGCCAGCAGTTACAGGGTTGGGTACAATGAGCAGTTCTTC. Its translation: CASSYRVGYNEQFF.

This chain's CDR3 is CASSSQQGYEQYF. CDR3 nucleotides: TGTGCCAGCAGCTCACAACAGGGCTACGAGCAGTACTTC. The chain links TRBV5-4 to TRBJ2-7, with a possible D match to TRBD1 (6 bases). The CDR3 is 13 amino acids. Germline values: CDR1 SGHNT, CDR2 YYREEE (reference sequence). The V end was cut by 3 bases, the J end by 3 bases, with 10 bases between.

The chain combines TRBV6-1 with TRBJ1-5; D gene uncertain. This CDR3 contains 15 residues. Germline CDR1 reads MNHNS; CDR2 reads SASEGT. The germline V and J ends were trimmed by 1 base and 0 bases, with 7 bases remaining between them. As DNA, the CDR3 is TGTGCCAGCAGTGAAGGTTACTATAGCAATCAGCCCCAGCATTTT. It specifies CASSEGYYSNQPQHF.

The V gene is TRBV28, the J gene TRBJ1-5; D not certain. CDR3 length equals 13 residues. Trimming took off 6 bases at V and 3 bases at J, with 9 bases between the two ends. CDR1 and CDR2 (germline): MDHEN, SYDVKM. The CDR3 sequence is CASRGRLNQPQHF. In DNA form, the CDR3 reads TGTGCCAGCAGAGGACGCCTCAATCAGCCCCAGCATTTT. The full variable domain, rest sourced from reference TRBV28 and TRBJ1-5, is DVKVTQSSRYLVKRTGEKVFLECVQDMDHENMFWYRQDPGLGLRLIYFSYDVKMKEKGDIPEGYSVSREKKERFSLILESASTNQTSMYLCASRGRLNQPQHFGDGTRLSIL.

The chain joins TRBV20-1 to TRBJ2-3; 7 bases are a match to TRBD1. This CDR3 region has 14 residues. V shed 3 bases and J 6 bases; nucleotides not matched to a gene: 9. Looked up from germline, CDR1 is DFQATT and CDR2 is SNEGSKA (reference sequence). This chain's CDR3 is CSASGQGVRDTQYF. The CDR3 bases are TGCAGTGCTAGTGGGCAGGGGGTAAGGGATACGCAGTATTTT.

This clone was observed once. The chain is built from TRBV19 and TRBJ1-5, with TRBD1 matching over 8 bases. J lost 4 bases, V lost 5 bases, and 10 bases had no gene match. The CDR3 loop spans 16 amino acids. Looked up from germline, CDR1 is LNHDA and CDR2 is SQIVND (reference sequence). This CDR3 is CASSPRLGQGNQPQHF. CDR3 in DNA: TGTGCCAGTAGTCCCCGACTCGGACAGGGTAATCAGCCCCAGCATTTT.

V usage is TRBV30 and J usage is TRBJ2-3; D possibly uses TRBD1 or TRBD2 (6 bases each). Germline values: CDR1 GTSNPN, CDR2 SVGIG (reference sequence). This CDR3 spans 15 amino acids. V was trimmed by 4 bases and J by 7 bases, leaving 21 bases between them. CDR3 protein: CAWTPPSRGRNTQYF. The CDR3 region has the DNA TGTGCCTGGACCCCCCCCAGTCGGGGGCGGAATACGCAGTATTTT.